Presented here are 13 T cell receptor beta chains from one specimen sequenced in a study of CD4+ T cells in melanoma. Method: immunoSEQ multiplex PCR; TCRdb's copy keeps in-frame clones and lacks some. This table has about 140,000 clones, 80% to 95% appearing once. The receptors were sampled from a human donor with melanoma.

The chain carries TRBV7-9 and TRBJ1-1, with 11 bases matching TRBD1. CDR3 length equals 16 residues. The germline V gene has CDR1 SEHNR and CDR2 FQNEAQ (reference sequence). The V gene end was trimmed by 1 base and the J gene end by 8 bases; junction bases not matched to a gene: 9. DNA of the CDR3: TGTGCCAGCAGCTTAGGGGGGACAGGGGGACGTCCGGAAGCTTTCTTT. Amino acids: CASSLGGTGGRPEAFF.

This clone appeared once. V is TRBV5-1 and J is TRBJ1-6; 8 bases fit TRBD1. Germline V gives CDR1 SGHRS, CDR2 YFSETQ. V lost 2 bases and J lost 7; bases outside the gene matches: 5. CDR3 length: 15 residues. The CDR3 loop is CASSLGGQENSPLHF. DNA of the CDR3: TGCGCCAGCAGCTTAGGGGGACAGGAGAATTCACCCCTCCACTTT. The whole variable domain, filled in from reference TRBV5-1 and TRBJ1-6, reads KAGVTQTPRYLIKTRGQQVTLSCSPISGHRSVSWYQQTPGQGLQFLFEYFSETQRNKGNFPGRFSGRQFSNSRSEMNVSTLELGDSALYLCASSLGGQENSPLHFGNGTRLTVT.

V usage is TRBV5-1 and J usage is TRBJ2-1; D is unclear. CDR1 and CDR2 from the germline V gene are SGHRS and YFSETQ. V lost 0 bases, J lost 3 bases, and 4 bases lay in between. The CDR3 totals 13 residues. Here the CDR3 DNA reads TGCGCCAGCAGCTTGGAAAGCTACAATGAGCAGTTCTTC. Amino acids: CASSLESYNEQFF. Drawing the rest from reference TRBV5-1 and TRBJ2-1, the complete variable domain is KAGVTQTPRYLIKTRGQQVTLSCSPISGHRSVSWYQQTPGQGLQFLFEYFSETQRNKGNFPGRFSGRQFSNSRSEMNVSTLELGDSALYLCASSLESYNEQFFGPGTRLTVL.

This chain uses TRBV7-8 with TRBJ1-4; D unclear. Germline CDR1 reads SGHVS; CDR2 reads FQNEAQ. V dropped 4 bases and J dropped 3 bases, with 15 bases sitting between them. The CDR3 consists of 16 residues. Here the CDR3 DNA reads TGTGCCAGCAGCTCCCTGGGTGGGCGGGCTAATGAAAAACTGTTTTTT. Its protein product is CASSSLGGRANEKLFF.

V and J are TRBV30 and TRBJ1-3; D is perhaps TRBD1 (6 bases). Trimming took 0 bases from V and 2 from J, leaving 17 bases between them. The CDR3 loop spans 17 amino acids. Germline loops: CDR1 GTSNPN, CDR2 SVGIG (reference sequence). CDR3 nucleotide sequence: TGTGCCTGGAGTGTACGGGGGGGGGCGAAGCCTGGAAACACCATATATTTT. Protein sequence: CAWSVRGGAKPGNTIYF.

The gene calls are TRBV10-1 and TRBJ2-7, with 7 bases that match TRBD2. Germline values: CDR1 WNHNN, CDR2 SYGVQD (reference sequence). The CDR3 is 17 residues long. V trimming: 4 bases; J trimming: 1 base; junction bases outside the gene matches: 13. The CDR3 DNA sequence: TGCGCCAGCAGTGGGCCCTTTGGGCAGCGGGGATCCTACGAGCAGTACTTC. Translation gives CASSGPFGQRGSYEQYF.

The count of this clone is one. The CDR3 here is CASSLGGSQSNYGYTF. In DNA, the CDR3 is TGTGCCAGCAGCTTGGGGGGAAGTCAGTCTAACTATGGCTACACCTTC. This rearrangement joins TRBV5-4 to TRBJ1-2; no clear D gene. Trimming left V 0 bases short and J 0 bases short, with 12 bases between. CDR1 is SGHNT, CDR2 YYREEE, per germline (reference sequence). This CDR3 is built from 16 residues.

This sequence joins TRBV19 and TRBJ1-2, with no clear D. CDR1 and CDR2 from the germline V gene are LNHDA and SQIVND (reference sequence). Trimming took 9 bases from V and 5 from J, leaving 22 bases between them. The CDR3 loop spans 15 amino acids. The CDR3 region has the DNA TGTGCCAGCCTCTGGAGTGGATTTCGTACTTATGGCTACACCTTC. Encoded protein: CASLWSGFRTYGYTF.

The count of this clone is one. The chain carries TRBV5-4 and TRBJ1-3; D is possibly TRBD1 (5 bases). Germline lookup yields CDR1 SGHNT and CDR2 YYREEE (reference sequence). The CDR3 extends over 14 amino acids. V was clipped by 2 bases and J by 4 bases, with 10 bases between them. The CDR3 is CASSFRGLGNTIYF. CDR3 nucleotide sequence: TGTGCCAGCAGCTTTCGGGGGTTGGGAAACACCATATATTTT.

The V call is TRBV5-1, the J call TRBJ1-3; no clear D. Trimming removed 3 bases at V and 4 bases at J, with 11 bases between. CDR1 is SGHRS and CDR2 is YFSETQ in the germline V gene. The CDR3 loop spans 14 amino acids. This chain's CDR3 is CASSSRVGGNTIYF. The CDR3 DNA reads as TGCGCCAGCAGCTCGAGAGTCGGGGGAAACACCATATATTTT.

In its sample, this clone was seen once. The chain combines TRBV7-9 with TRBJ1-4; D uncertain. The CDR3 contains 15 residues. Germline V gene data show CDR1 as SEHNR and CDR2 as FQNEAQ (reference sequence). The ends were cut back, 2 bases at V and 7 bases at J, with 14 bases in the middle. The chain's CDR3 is CASSLPSLEGEKLFF. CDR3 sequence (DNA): TGTGCCAGCAGCTTACCGTCACTGGAAGGTGAAAAACTGTTTTTT.

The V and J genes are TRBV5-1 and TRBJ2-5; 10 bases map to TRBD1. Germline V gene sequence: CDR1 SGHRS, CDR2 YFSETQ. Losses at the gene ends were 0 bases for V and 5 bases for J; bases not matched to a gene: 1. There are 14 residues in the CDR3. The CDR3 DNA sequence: TGCGCCAGCAGCTTGGGGGACAGGGGCGAGACCCAGTACTTC. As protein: CASSLGDRGETQYF.

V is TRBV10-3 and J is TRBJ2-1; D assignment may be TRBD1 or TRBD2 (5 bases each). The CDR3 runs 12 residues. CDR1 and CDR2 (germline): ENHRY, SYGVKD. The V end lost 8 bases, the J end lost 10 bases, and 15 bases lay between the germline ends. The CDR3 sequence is CAIGGALAEQFF. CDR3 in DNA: TGTGCCATCGGGGGAGCTCTCGCGGAGCAGTTCTTC.